The 29 T cell receptor beta chains in this list originate from one sample, sequenced in a study of blood T cell repertoires in COVID-19. TCRdb's copy holds only in-frame clones and misses some; the assay was immunoSEQ multiplex PCR. The table has around 200,000 clones, approximately 87% seen once. The sequenced sample consisted of PBMCs or T cells enriched from blood (not recorded which). The receptors derive from a woman aged 50 to 65 in a cohort exposed to, infected with or recovered from COVID-19 (not recorded which).

V and J are TRBV5-4 and TRBJ1-2; D call uncertain. Per the germline V gene, CDR1 is SGHNT and CDR2 is YYREEE (reference sequence). V gave up 0 bases and J gave up 4 bases, with 10 bases separating them. The CDR3 spans 14 residues. CDR3 nucleotides: TGTGCCAGCAGCTTGGACGGGGTTGGCTATGGCTACACCTTC. Translating it yields CASSLDGVGYGYTF. Full variable domain (outside the CDR3, taken from reference TRBV5-4 and TRBJ1-2): ETGVTQSPTHLIKTRGQQVTLRCSSQSGHNTVSWYQQALGQGPQFIFQYYREEENGRGNFPPRFSGLQFPNYSSELNVNALELDDSALYLCASSLDGVGYGYTFGSGTRLTVV.

The chain is built from TRBV5-1 and TRBJ2-5; D is possibly TRBD2 (5 bases). The V end was cut by 0 bases, the J end by 9 bases, with 9 bases between. Germline CDR1 is SGHRS and CDR2 is YFSETQ. This CDR3 has 12 amino acids. In DNA, the CDR3 is TGCGCCAGCAGCTTGGACAGAGGGTCCCAGTACTTC. Its protein is CASSLDRGSQYF.

The rearrangement joins TRBV30 to TRBJ1-3, with D hard to call. V lost 5 bases, J lost 0 bases, and 14 bases lay in between. Per germline, CDR1 GTSNPN and CDR2 SVGIG (reference sequence). CDR3 size: 15 residues. CDR3 nucleotide sequence: TGTGCCTGGGCCATGGCACGCAGCTCTGGAAACACCATATATTTT. This encodes CAWAMARSSGNTIYF.

This clone was seen a handful of times. The chain joins TRBV20-1 to TRBJ1-2, with D possibly matching TRBD1 (5 bases). Germline CDR1 reads DFQATT; CDR2 reads SNEGSKA (reference sequence). The length of the CDR3 is 12 residues. Trimming removed 3 bases from V and 9 bases from J, with 14 bases in between. The CDR3 loop is CSASNRPPSYTF. As DNA, the CDR3 is TGCAGTGCTAGTAACAGGCCGCCTAGCTACACCTTC.

The CDR3 DNA sequence: TGTGCCAGTAGTATATCTTCAGGGCTCTATGGCTACACCTTC. Translation gives CASSISSGLYGYTF. The chain recombines TRBV19 with TRBJ1-2; D might be TRBD1 (5 bases). This CDR3 contains 14 residues. The germline V gene encodes CDR1 LNHDA and CDR2 SQIVND (reference sequence). Trimming cost V 2 bases and J 4 bases, with 11 bases left between them.

The chain has TRBV12-3 or TRBV12-4 and TRBJ2-7, with 10 bases fitting TRBD1. The CDR3 runs 13 residues. The V segment lost 8 bases and the J segment 3 bases; nucleotides outside the gene matches: 4. The CDR3 loop reads CASGQGEYYEQYF. The CDR3 DNA sequence: TGTGCCAGCGGACAGGGGGAATACTACGAGCAGTACTTC.

The chain employs TRBV5-1 and TRBJ1-3, with D maybe TRBD1 (6 bases). Looked up from germline, CDR1 is SGHRS and CDR2 is YFSETQ. The V end lost 3 bases, the J end lost 4 bases, and 14 bases lay between the germline ends. The CDR3 totals 15 residues. The chain's CDR3 is CASSSTGNAGNTIYF. In DNA form, the CDR3 reads TGCGCCAGCAGCTCTACAGGGAACGCGGGAAACACCATATATTTT. Looking up the rest from reference TRBV5-1 and TRBJ1-3 gives the full variable domain: KAGVTQTPRYLIKTRGQQVTLSCSPISGHRSVSWYQQTPGQGLQFLFEYFSETQRNKGNFPGRFSGRQFSNSRSEMNVSTLELGDSALYLCASSSTGNAGNTIYFGEGSWLTVV.

This clone is a singleton in its sample. The rearrangement links TRBV10-3 to TRBJ1-6, with a weak D call TRBD1 (5 bases). V lost 1 base, J lost 5 bases, and 9 bases lay in between. This CDR3 contains 15 residues. CDR1 and CDR2 from the germline V gene are ENHRY and SYGVKD. CDR3 nucleotides: TGTGCCATCAGTGAGTTGTCAGGGAATAATTCACCCCTCCACTTT. It is translated as CAISELSGNNSPLHF.

This clone was counted a few times. CDR3 DNA: TGTGCCAGCGCCCCTCAAGCGAATTCACCCCTCCACTTT. Protein sequence: CASAPQANSPLHF. J is TRBJ1-6 and V is TRBV12-3 or TRBV12-4, with D uncertain. V was clipped by 8 bases and J by 7 bases, with 12 bases between them. This CDR3 is built from 13 residues.

The chain employs TRBV4-1 and TRBJ1-3, with a weak D call TRBD1 (6 bases). The germline gives CDR1 MGHRA, CDR2 YSYEKL. The CDR3 spans 19 residues. Trimming left V 3 bases short and J 0 bases short, with 21 bases between. The CDR3 loop is CASSQRPIGQWDSGNTIYF. The CDR3 region has the DNA TGCGCCAGCAGCCAGCGACCAATCGGACAGTGGGACTCTGGAAACACCATATATTTT.

The chain uses TRBV18 and TRBJ1-5; tentative D call: TRBD1 (6 bases). Trimming stripped 9 bases from V and 4 bases from J, with 16 bases between. CDR1 KGHSH and CDR2 LQKENI come from the germline V gene. This CDR3 region has 14 residues. The CDR3 sequence is CASHMAGENQPQHF. The CDR3 DNA follows: TGTGCCAGTCATATGGCAGGGGAAAATCAGCCCCAGCATTTT.

The gene calls are TRBV9 and TRBJ1-1; 10 bases line up with TRBD1. After removal of 0 bases from V and 1 base from J, the junction contained 6 bases not matched to a gene. The CDR3 spans 17 residues. CDR1 SGDLS and CDR2 YYNGEE come from the germline V gene. CDR3 amino acids: CASSVGLGTGANTEAFF. CDR3 bases: TGTGCCAGCAGCGTAGGGTTGGGGACAGGGGCGAACACTGAAGCTTTCTTT.

V and J are TRBV7-2 and TRBJ1-6, with 7 positions matching TRBD1. CDR3 length equals 14 residues. Germline CDR1 and CDR2: SGHTA and FQGNSA. With V trimmed by 7 bases and J by 7 bases, 7 bases remained unmatched. The CDR3 DNA sequence: TGTGCCAGCACCCCGACAGGGCCCAATTCACCCCTCCACTTT. As protein: CASTPTGPNSPLHF.

This clone was counted a few times. The J gene is TRBJ1-4, the V gene TRBV6-5, with a tentative D call TRBD1 (5 bases). V was clipped by 4 bases and J by 8 bases, with 17 bases between them. Germline lookup yields CDR1 MNHEY and CDR2 SVGAGI. The CDR3 has 15 amino acids. The CDR3 DNA follows: TGTGCCAGCAGTTCGGCTAACAGGTTCACCGAAAAACTGTTTTTT. Residues: CASSSANRFTEKLFF.

The chain couples TRBV6-2 or TRBV6-3 to TRBJ2-1; 11 nucleotides agree with TRBD2. The junction had 7 bases not matched to a gene; V was cut back by 2 bases and J by 4 bases. Germline values: CDR1 MNHEY, CDR2 SVGEGT. The length of the CDR3 is 17 residues. The CDR3 DNA reads as TGTGCCAGCAGTTACCCCCTAGCGGGGGGCAATTACAATGAGCAGTTCTTC. It is translated as CASSYPLAGGNYNEQFF.

The chain carries TRBV9 and TRBJ1-3, with unresolved D. The CDR3 has 15 amino acids. Trimming removed 0 bases at V and 4 bases at J, with 11 bases between. Germline loops: CDR1 SGDLS, CDR2 YYNGEE. The CDR3 reads CASSVGTVSGNTIYF. CDR3 sequence (DNA): TGTGCCAGCAGCGTAGGAACGGTGTCAGGAAACACCATATATTTT.

The J gene is TRBJ1-1, the V gene TRBV19; 7 nucleotides line up with TRBD1. J was trimmed by 4 bases and V by 7 bases; bases with no gene match: 15. Germline V lookup: CDR1 LNHDA, CDR2 SQIVND (reference sequence). The CDR3 runs 16 residues. The CDR3 reads CASTPNNRGKITEAFF. The DNA of the CDR3 is TGTGCCAGTACACCCAATAACAGGGGAAAGATCACTGAAGCTTTCTTT.

V and J are TRBV6-5 and TRBJ2-7, with a possible D match to TRBD1 (5 bases). V was clipped by 0 bases and J by 3 bases, with 12 bases between them. The CDR3 runs 15 residues. Germline CDR1 is MNHEY and CDR2 is SVGAGI. The CDR3 sequence is CASSYSRRAFYEQYF. DNA of the CDR3: TGTGCCAGCAGTTACTCCCGCAGGGCCTTCTACGAGCAGTACTTC.

This chain connects TRBV30 to TRBJ1-1; the D gene is possibly TRBD1 (5 bases). V lost 3 bases, J lost 5 bases, and 13 bases lay in between. Germline CDR1 is GTSNPN and CDR2 is SVGIG (reference sequence). The CDR3 has 13 residues. The CDR3 sequence: CAWSVTGETEAFF. The CDR3 coding sequence is TGTGCCTGGAGCGTGACGGGGGAAACTGAAGCTTTCTTT.

CDR3 sequence reads: CASSPRKGGSPLHF. The CDR3 nucleotides are TGTGCCAGCAGCCCCCGGAAGGGAGGTTCACCCCTCCACTTT. The chain employs TRBV7-2 and TRBJ1-6; D is ambiguous. The CDR3 is made up of 14 amino acids. The V and J ends lost 5 bases and 9 bases respectively, with 14 bases between them. The V gene's germline CDR1 is SGHTA and CDR2 FQGNSA. Drawing the rest from reference TRBV7-2 and TRBJ1-6, the complete variable domain is GAGVSQSPSNKVTEKGKDVELRCDPISGHTALYWYRQSLGQGLEFLIYFQGNSAPDKSGLPSDRFSAERTGGSVSTLTIQRTQQEDSAVYLCASSPRKGGSPLHFGNGTRLTVT.

The gene calls are TRBV10-3 and TRBJ1-2; TRBD1 matches 7 bases. Germline V gene lookup returns CDR1 ENHRY and CDR2 SYGVKD. The J segment lost 0 bases and the V segment lost 4 bases, leaving 8 bases of the junction unmatched. CDR3 length equals 16 residues. CDR3 sequence (DNA): TGTGCCATCAGTGCCTGGCAGGGGGTAACTAACTATGGCTACACCTTC. It specifies CAISAWQGVTNYGYTF.

The rearrangement links TRBV27 to TRBJ2-3, with 7 bases that match TRBD1. CDR1 and CDR2 from the germline V gene are MNHEY and SMNVEV (reference sequence). V lost 5 bases to trimming and J lost 2 bases; unmatched junction nucleotides: 19. There are 19 residues in the CDR3. The CDR3 bases are TGTGCCAGCAGTCCCTACCCAACTGGGGACAGAGCAAACACAGATACGCAGTATTTT. This translates into CASSPYPTGDRANTDTQYF.

This clone showed up just a few times. The chain employs TRBV5-1 and TRBJ1-4; TRBD1 might be the D (6 bases). V lost 2 bases and J lost 4, with 12 bases in between. The CDR3 is made up of 15 amino acids. CDR1 and CDR2 from the germline V gene are SGHRS and YFSETQ. CDR3 protein: CASSLTGNVNEKLFF. The CDR3 DNA follows: TGCGCCAGCAGCTTAACAGGGAACGTTAATGAAAAACTGTTTTTT.

The V gene is TRBV7-5, the J gene TRBJ2-5; TRBD2 is taken as the D call from the table, unchecked against the DNA. TRBV7-5 is tagged as a pseudogene. The CDR3 loop spans 15 amino acids. The DNA of the CDR3 is TGTGCCAGAAGCTTAGTTACTAAGTTGGTGGAGACCCAGTACTTC. This gives the protein CARSLVTKLVETQYF.

The V call is TRBV11-2, the J call TRBJ1-2, with D perhaps matching TRBD1 (6 bases). V lost 6 bases to trimming and J lost 4 bases, with 15 bases between them. CDR1 and CDR2 from the germline V gene are SGHAT and FQNNGV. The CDR3 extends over 14 amino acids. CDR3 in amino acids: CASRKQGLGYGYTF. The CDR3 DNA is TGTGCCAGCAGGAAACAGGGTCTGGGCTATGGCTACACCTTC.

The J gene is TRBJ2-7, the V gene TRBV10-2, with D possibly being TRBD2 (6 bases). V was trimmed by 5 bases and J by 3 bases, leaving 14 bases between them. This CDR3 comprises 14 residues. Germline assignment: CDR1 WSHSY and CDR2 SAAADI. In DNA, the CDR3 is TGCGCCAGCAGTCCGAAGCCCGGGGGCTACGAGCAGTACTTC. It translates to CASSPKPGGYEQYF.

V gene TRBV4-3 combines with J gene TRBJ2-7, with TRBD2 as a possible D gene (6 bases). Per the germline V gene, CDR1 is LGHNA and CDR2 is YSLEER. The V and J ends lost 1 base and 5 bases respectively, with 9 bases between them. The CDR3 sequence is 13 residues long. The CDR3 loop is CASSQVGSHEQYF. CDR3 bases: TGCGCCAGCAGCCAAGTCGGGAGTCACGAGCAGTACTTC.

The gene calls are TRBV5-4 and TRBJ2-3; 9 positions match TRBD2. V lost 1 base to trimming and J lost 0 bases; unmatched junction nucleotides: 6. Germline V gene sequence: CDR1 SGHNT, CDR2 YYREEE (reference sequence). This CDR3 comprises 17 residues. CDR3 residues: CASSLIQRGASTDTQYF. As DNA, the CDR3 is TGTGCCAGCAGCTTGATACAGCGGGGGGCCAGCACAGATACGCAGTATTTT.

Only one count was recorded for this clone. The chain couples TRBV19 to TRBJ1-2; unclear D gene. This CDR3 spans 12 amino acids. V was pared by 7 bases and J by 6 bases, with 12 bases between. Per germline, CDR1 LNHDA and CDR2 SQIVND (reference sequence). The CDR3 DNA reads as TGTGCCAGTATCGGCCGCGGGCATGGCTACACCTTC. Protein product: CASIGRGHGYTF. Drawing the rest from reference TRBV19 and TRBJ1-2, the complete variable domain is DGGITQSPKYLFRKEGQNVTLSCEQNLNHDAMYWYRQDPGQGLRLIYYSQIVNDFQKGDIAEGYSVSREKKESFPLTVTSAQKNPTAFYLCASIGRGHGYTFGSGTRLTVV.